This T cell receptor beta chain was retrieved from a study of T cell changes during pregnancy in multiple sclerosis. V was pared by 4 bases and J by 3 bases, with 10 bases between. The CDR3 runs 13 residues. Germline V CDR1 and CDR2: GTSNPN, SVGIG (reference sequence). The assay was immunoSEQ multiplex PCR, and TCRdb's table has in-frame clones only and misses some. This table holds approximately 65,000 clones, roughly nine tenths found once. This receptor was taken from a female donor with multiple sclerosis, enrolled in a pregnancy study. The V and J genes are TRBV30 and TRBJ1-5; tentative D call: TRBD1 (6 bases). Sequencing was performed on CD4+ T cells from peripheral blood mononuclear cells, taken in the first trimester of pregnancy. The CDR3 protein is CAWTDSLNQPQHF. Written as DNA, the CDR3 is TGTGCCTGGACGGACAGCCTCAATCAGCCCCAGCATTTT.